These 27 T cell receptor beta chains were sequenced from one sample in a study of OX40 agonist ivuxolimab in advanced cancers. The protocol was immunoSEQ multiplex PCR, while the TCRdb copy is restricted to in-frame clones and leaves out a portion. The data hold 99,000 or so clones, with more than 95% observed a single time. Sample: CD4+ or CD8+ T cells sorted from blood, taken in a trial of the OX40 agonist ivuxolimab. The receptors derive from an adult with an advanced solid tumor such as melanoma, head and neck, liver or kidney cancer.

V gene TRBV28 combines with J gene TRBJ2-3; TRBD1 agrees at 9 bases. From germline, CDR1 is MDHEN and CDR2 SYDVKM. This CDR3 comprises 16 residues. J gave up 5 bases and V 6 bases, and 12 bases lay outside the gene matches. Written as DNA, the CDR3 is TGTGCCAGCAGCCCAACCGGGACAGGGTCTCGAGATACGCAGTATTTT. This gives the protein CASSPTGTGSRDTQYF.

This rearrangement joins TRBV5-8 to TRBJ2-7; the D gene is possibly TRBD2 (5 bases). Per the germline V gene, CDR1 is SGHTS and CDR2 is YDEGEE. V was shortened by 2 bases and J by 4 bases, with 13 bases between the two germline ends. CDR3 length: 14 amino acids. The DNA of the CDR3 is TGTGCCAGCAGCTTCAAGACTAAAGAATACGAGCAGTACTTC. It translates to CASSFKTKEYEQYF.

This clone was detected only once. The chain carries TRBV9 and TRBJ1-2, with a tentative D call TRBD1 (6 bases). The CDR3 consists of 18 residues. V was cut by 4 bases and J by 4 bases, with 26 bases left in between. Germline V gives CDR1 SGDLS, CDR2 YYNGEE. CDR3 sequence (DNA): TGTGCCAGCAGCACCGAACCCGTCCCCTCGGGACACACCTATGGCTACACCTTC. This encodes CASSTEPVPSGHTYGYTF.

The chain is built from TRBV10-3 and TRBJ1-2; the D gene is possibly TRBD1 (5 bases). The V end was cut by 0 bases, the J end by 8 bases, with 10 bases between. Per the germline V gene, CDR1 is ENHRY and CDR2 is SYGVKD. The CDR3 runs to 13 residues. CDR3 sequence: CAISESMGGGYTF. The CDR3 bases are TGTGCCATCAGTGAGTCGATGGGGGGAGGCTACACCTTC.

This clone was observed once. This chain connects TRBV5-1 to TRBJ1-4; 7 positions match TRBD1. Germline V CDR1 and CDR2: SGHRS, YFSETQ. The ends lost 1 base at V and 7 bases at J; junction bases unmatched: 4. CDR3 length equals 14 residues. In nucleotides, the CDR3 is TGCGCCAGCAGCTTGTCAGGGGGGTTTGAAAAACTGTTTTTT. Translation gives CASSLSGGFEKLFF.

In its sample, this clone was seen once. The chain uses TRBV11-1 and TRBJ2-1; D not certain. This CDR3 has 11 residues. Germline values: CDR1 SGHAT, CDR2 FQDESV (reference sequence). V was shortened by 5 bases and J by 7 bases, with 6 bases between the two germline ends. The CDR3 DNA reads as TGTGCCAGCAGCCATAAGAATGAGCAGTTCTTC. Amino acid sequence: CASSHKNEQFF.

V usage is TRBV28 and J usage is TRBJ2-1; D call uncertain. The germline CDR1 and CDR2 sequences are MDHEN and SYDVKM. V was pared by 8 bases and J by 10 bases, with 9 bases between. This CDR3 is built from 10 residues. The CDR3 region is CASGFGEQFF. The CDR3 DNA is TGTGCCAGCGGGTTCGGGGAGCAGTTCTTC.

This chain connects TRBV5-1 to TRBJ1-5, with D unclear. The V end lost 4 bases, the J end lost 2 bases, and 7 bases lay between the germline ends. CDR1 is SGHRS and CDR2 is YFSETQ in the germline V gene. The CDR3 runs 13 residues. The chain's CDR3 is CASSRSGNQPQHF. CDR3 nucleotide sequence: TGCGCCAGCAGCAGGAGTGGCAATCAGCCCCAGCATTTT.

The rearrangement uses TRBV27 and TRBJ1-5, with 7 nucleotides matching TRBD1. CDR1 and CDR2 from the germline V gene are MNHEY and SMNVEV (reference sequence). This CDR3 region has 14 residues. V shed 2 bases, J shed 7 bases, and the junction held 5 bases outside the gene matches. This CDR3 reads CASSLTGEGQPQHF. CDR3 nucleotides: TGTGCCAGCAGTTTAACAGGGGAGGGGCAGCCCCAGCATTTT.

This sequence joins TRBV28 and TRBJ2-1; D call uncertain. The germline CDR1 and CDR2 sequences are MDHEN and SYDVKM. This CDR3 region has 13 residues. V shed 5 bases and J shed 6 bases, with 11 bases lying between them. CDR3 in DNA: TGTGCCAGCAGTCCCGAAGTTACCAATGAGCAGTTCTTC. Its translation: CASSPEVTNEQFF.

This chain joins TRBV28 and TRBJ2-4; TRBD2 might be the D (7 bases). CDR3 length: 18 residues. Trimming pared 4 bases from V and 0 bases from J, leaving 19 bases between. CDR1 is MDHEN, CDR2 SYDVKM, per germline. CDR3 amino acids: CASSSQWGGPLAKNIQYF. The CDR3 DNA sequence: TGTGCCAGCAGTTCCCAATGGGGGGGGCCTCTAGCCAAAAACATTCAGTACTTC. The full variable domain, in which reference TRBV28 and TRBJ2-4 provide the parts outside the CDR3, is DVKVTQSSRYLVKRTGEKVFLECVQDMDHENMFWYRQDPGLGLRLIYFSYDVKMKEKGDIPEGYSVSREKKERFSLILESASTNQTSMYLCASSSQWGGPLAKNIQYFGAGTRLSVL.

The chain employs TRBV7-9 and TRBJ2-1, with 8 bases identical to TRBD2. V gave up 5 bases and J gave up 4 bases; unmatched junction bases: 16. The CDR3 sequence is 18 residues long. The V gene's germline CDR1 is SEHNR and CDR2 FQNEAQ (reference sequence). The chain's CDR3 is CASSPPRASGLDYNEQFF. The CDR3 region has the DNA TGTGCCAGCAGCCCCCCTAGGGCTAGCGGGTTGGATTACAATGAGCAGTTCTTC. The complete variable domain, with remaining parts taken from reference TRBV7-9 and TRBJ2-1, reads DTGVSQNPRHKITKRGQNVTFRCDPISEHNRLYWYRQTLGQGPEFLTYFQNEAQLEKSRLLSDRFSAERPKGSFSTLEIQRTEQGDSAMYLCASSPPRASGLDYNEQFFGPGTRLTVL.

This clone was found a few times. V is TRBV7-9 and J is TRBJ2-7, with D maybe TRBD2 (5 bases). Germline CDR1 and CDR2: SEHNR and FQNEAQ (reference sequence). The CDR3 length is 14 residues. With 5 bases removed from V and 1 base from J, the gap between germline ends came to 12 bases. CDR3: CASSPREGSYEQYF. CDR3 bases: TGTGCCAGCAGCCCCAGAGAGGGTTCCTACGAGCAGTACTTC.

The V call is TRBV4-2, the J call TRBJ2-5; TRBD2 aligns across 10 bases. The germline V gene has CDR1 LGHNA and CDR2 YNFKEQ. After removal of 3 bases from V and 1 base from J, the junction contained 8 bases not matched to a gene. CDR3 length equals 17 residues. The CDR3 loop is CASSHPLEREGQETQYF. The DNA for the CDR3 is TGTGCCAGCAGCCACCCTCTAGAGCGGGAGGGCCAAGAGACCCAGTACTTC.

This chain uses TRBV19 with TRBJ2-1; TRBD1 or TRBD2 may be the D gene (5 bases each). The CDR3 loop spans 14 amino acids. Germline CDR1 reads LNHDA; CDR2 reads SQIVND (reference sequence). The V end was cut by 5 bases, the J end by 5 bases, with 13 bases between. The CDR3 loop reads CASSPYGTNNEQFF. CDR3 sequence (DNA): TGTGCCAGTAGTCCGTACGGGACGAACAATGAGCAGTTCTTC.

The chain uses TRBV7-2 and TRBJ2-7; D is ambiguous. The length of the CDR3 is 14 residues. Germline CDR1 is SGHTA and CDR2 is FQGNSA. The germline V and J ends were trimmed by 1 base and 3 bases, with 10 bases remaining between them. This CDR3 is CASSLDKGSYEQYF. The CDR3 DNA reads TGTGCCAGCAGCTTAGATAAGGGCAGCTACGAGCAGTACTTC.

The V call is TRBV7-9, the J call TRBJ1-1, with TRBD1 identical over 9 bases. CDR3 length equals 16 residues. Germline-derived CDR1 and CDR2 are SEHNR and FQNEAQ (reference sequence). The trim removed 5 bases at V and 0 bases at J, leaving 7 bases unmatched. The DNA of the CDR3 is TGTGCCAGCAGCCCGGGACAGGGTGAGTTGAACACTGAAGCTTTCTTT. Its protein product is CASSPGQGELNTEAFF.

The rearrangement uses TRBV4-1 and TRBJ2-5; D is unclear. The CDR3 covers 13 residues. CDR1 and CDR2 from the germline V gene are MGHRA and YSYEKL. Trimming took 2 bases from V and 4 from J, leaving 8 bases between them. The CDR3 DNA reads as TGCGCCAGCAGCCAAATTCAAAGAGAGACCCAGTACTTC. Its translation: CASSQIQRETQYF.

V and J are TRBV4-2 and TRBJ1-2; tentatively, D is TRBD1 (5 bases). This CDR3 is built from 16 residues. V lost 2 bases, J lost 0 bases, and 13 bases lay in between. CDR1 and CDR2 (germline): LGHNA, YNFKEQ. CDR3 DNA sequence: TGTGCCAGCAGCCAACAAGACAGAGCCGCTAACTATGGCTACACCTTC. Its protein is CASSQQDRAANYGYTF.

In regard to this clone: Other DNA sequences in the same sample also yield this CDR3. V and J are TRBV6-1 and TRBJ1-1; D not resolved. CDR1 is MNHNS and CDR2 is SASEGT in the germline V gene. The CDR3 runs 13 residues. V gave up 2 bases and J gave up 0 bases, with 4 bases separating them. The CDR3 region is CASSESVNTEAFF. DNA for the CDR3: TGTGCCAGCAGTGAATCGGTGAACACTGAAGCTTTCTTT.

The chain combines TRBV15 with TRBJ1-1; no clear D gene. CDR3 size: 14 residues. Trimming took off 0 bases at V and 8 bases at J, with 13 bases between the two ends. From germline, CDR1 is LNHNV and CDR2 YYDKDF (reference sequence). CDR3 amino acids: CATSREYMEKEAFF. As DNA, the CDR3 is TGTGCCACCAGCAGAGAATATATGGAGAAAGAAGCTTTCTTT.

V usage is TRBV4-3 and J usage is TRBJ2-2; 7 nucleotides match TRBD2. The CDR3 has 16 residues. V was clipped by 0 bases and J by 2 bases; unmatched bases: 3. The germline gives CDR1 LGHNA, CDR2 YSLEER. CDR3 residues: CASSQDRGSNTGELFF. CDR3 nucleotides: TGCGCCAGCAGCCAAGATCGCGGGAGCAACACCGGGGAGCTGTTTTTT.

The CDR3 DNA reads TGTGCCAGCAGCTTAGGCCCTCCCGGGACAGGGGAAATTCAGTACTTC. It specifies CASSLGPPGTGEIQYF. The chain joins TRBV11-2 to TRBJ2-4; 10 bases are a match to TRBD1. CDR1 is SGHAT and CDR2 is FQNNGV in the germline V gene. V lost 1 base to trimming and J lost 10 bases; unmatched junction nucleotides: 10. The CDR3 loop spans 16 amino acids. Full variable domain (outside the CDR3, taken from reference TRBV11-2 and TRBJ2-4): EAGVAQSPRYKIIEKRQSVAFWCNPISGHATLYWYQQILGQGPKLLIQFQNNGVVDDSQLPKDRFSAERLKGVDSTLKIQPAKLEDSAVYLCASSLGPPGTGEIQYFGAGTRLSVL.

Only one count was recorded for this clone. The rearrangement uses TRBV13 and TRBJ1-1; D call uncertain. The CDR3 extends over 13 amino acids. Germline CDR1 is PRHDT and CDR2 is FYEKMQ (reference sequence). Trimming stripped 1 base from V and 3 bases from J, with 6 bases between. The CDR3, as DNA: TGTGCCAGCAGCTTAGTAGGGCACACTGAAGCTTTCTTT. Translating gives CASSLVGHTEAFF.

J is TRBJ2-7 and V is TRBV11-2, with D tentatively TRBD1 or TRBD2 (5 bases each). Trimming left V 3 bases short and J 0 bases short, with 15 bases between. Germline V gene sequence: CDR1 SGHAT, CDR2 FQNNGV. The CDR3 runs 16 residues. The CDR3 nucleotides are TGTGCCAGCAGCTTCGACGGGGCATTCCTCTCCTACGAGCAGTACTTC. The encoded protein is CASSFDGAFLSYEQYF.

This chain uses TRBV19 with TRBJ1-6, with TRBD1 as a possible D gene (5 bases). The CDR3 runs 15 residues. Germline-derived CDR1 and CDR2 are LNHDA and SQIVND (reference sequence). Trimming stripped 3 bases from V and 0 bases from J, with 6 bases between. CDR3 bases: TGTGCCAGTAGTATCGGGGGCTCCTATAATTCACCCCTCCACTTT. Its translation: CASSIGGSYNSPLHF.

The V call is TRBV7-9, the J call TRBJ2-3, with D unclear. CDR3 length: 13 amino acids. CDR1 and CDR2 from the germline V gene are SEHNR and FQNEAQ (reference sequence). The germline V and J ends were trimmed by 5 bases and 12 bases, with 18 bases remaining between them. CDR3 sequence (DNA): TGTGCCAGCAGCCCCGCATCTGGAGTCGCTCAGTATTTT. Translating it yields CASSPASGVAQYF.